These T cell receptor beta chains were read from a single sample in a study of cytomegalovirus exposure and HLA in healthy donors. The method was immunoSEQ multiplex PCR; TCRdb's version includes in-frame clones alone and lacks a portion of them. The repertoire holds about 220,000 clones, with over 80% as singletons. Material: PBMCs. The receptor set was obtained from a woman in her 30s in good health and CMV-seropositive. Each CDR3 is given with its conserved first and last residue. A D gene is named only where the DNA matches it firmly. Where a row states a size, it is once, few, many or the class of an expanded clone; other rows omit it.

d_call	v_call	j_call	clone_size	cdr3_aa	cdr3_nt
TRBD1	TRBV5-1	TRBJ2-2	-	CASSVKSGGLGTGELFF	TGCGCCAGCAGCGTGAAGTCAGGGGGCCTAGGGACCGGGGAGCTGTTTTTT
TRBD1	TRBV5-6	TRBJ2-7	-	CASTWGQGHREQYF	TGTGCCAGCACCTGGGGACAGGGACATCGCGAGCAGTACTTC
TRBD1	TRBV5-1	TRBJ1-1	-	CASSSTGGGAEAFF	TGCGCCAGCAGCTCGACAGGGGGCGGTGCTGAAGCTTTCTTT
TRBD2	TRBV2	TRBJ2-7	-	CASSEGTSGIYEQYF	TGTGCCAGCAGTGAAGGGACTAGCGGGATTTACGAGCAGTACTTC
TRBD2	TRBV11-3	TRBJ2-1	-	CASSLDAQRGYNEQFF	TGTGCCAGCAGCTTAGATGCCCAGCGGGGCTACAATGAGCAGTTCTTC
TRBD1	TRBV6-5	TRBJ1-1	once	CASSYRGQLNTEAFF	TGTGCCAGCAGTTATAGGGGACAGTTGAACACTGAAGCTTTCTTT
TRBD1	TRBV7-6	TRBJ2-7	once	CASSFRTGSYEQYF	TGTGCCAGCAGCTTTAGGACAGGAAGCTACGAGCAGTACTTC
-	TRBV30	TRBJ1-2	-	CAWGLANYGYTF	TGTGCCTGGGGCCTTGCCAACTATGGCTACACCTTC
TRBD2	TRBV6-1	TRBJ2-1	-	CASSPSGNYNEQFF	TGTGCCAGCAGTCCTAGCGGGAACTACAATGAGCAGTTCTTC
TRBD1	TRBV6-1	TRBJ1-1	-	CASRMDRDTEAFF	TGTGCCAGCAGGATGGACAGGGACACTGAAGCTTTCTTT
-	TRBV29-1	TRBJ1-2	-	CSVPNIDRNYGYTF	TGCAGCGTCCCAAACATAGACAGGAACTATGGCTACACCTTC
-	TRBV6-5	TRBJ1-1	once	CASTKGNTEAFF	TGTGCCAGCACAAAGGGAAACACTGAAGCTTTCTTT
-	TRBV2	TRBJ1-4	-	CASSEGTTNEKLFF	TGTGCCAGCAGTGAAGGGACAACTAATGAAAAACTGTTTTTT
-	TRBV27	TRBJ2-7	few	CASSLSGLAYEQYF	TGTGCCAGCAGTTTAAGCGGGCTCGCCTACGAGCAGTACTTC
-	TRBV9	TRBJ2-7	-	CASSPLGEADYEQYF	TGTGCCAGCAGTCCACTTGGGGAAGCTGACTACGAGCAGTACTTC
-	TRBV5-1	TRBJ1-2	-	CASSLSVANYGYTF	TGCGCCAGCAGCTTGTCGGTGGCCAACTATGGCTACACCTTC
-	TRBV28	TRBJ2-5	-	CASSPPGETQYF	TGTGCCAGCAGTCCGCCGGGGGAGACCCAGTACTTC
TRBD2	TRBV27	TRBJ2-7	once	CASSSSGSATYEQYF	TGTGCCAGCAGTTCTAGCGGGAGTGCGACCTACGAGCAGTACTTC
-	TRBV11-2	TRBJ2-3	-	CASRRSALKSTDTQYF	TGTGCCAGCCGTCGCAGCGCTCTGAAGAGCACAGATACGCAGTATTTT
-	TRBV4-1	TRBJ2-6	-	CASSLMGAGANVLTF	TGCGCCAGCAGCCTAATGGGGGCTGGGGCCAACGTCCTGACTTTC
TRBD1	TRBV27	TRBJ2-2	-	CASSQTGVALADTGELFF	TGTGCCAGCAGTCAGACAGGGGTCGCCTTAGCGGACACCGGGGAGCTGTTTTTT
TRBD1	TRBV30	TRBJ1-4	-	CAWSARTGGQLFF	TGTGCCTGGAGTGCACGGACAGGGGGGCAACTGTTTTTT
-	TRBV7-2	TRBJ2-7	-	CASSLVSGSYEQYF	TGTGCCAGCAGCTTAGTGTCAGGCTCCTACGAGCAGTACTTC
-	TRBV15	TRBJ2-7	-	CATSRSGYPDEQYF	TGTGCCACCAGCAGGTCAGGGTATCCGGACGAGCAGTACTTC
-	TRBV27	TRBJ1-2	few	CASTRAGTDGYTF	TGTGCCAGCACCAGGGCAGGGACGGATGGCTACACCTTC
TRBD2	TRBV5-1	TRBJ2-3	-	CASSLRSGSLDTQYF	TGCGCCAGCAGCTTGAGGAGCGGGAGCTTAGATACGCAGTATTTT
-	TRBV6-5	TRBJ1-1	-	CASSLGRTGSTEAFF	TGTGCCAGCAGTTTGGGGAGAACCGGGAGCACTGAAGCTTTCTTT
-	TRBV5-1	TRBJ2-7	-	CASSLGGDSYEQYF	TGCGCCAGCAGCTTGGGGGGTGACTCCTACGAGCAGTACTTC
-	TRBV5-5	TRBJ1-5	-	CASSLTGGWQPQHF	TGTGCCAGCAGCTTGACGGGGGGCTGGCAGCCCCAGCATTTT
-	TRBV5-5	TRBJ1-2	-	CASTALTNYGYTF	TGTGCCAGCACAGCCCTTACCAACTATGGCTACACCTTC
TRBD2	TRBV27	TRBJ2-1	-	CASSIKGLAGSLTYNEQFF	TGTGCCAGCAGTATCAAAGGACTAGCGGGATCACTTACTTACAATGAGCAGTTCTTC
-	TRBV7-7	TRBJ2-5	-	CASSLEASQETQYF	TGTGCTAGCAGCTTAGAGGCCAGTCAAGAGACCCAGTACTTC
TRBD1	TRBV25-1	TRBJ2-5	once	CASSELLRTGGWETQYF	TGTGCCAGCAGTGAATTGTTGAGGACAGGGGGCTGGGAGACCCAGTACTTC
-	TRBV6-6	TRBJ2-7	-	CASTITPAYEQYF	TGTGCCAGCACTATCACACCAGCCTACGAGCAGTACTTC
-	TRBV4-2	TRBJ2-1	-	CASRGPEGNEQFF	TGTGCCAGCAGGGGCCCCGAGGGCAATGAGCAGTTCTTC
-	TRBV7-2	TRBJ1-3	-	CASSPLGRNTIYF	TGTGCCAGCAGCCCCCTGGGCCGAAACACCATATATTTT
-	TRBV4-3	TRBJ2-7	-	CASSQDLGRSYEQYF	TGCGCCAGCAGCCAAGATTTGGGGCGGTCCTACGAGCAGTACTTC
-	TRBV25-1	TRBJ1-3	-	CASSGSTSGNTIYF	TGTGCCAGCAGTGGGTCCACCTCTGGAAACACCATATATTTT
-	TRBV2	TRBJ2-3	-	CASKEGVVADTQYF	TGTGCCAGCAAGGAGGGAGTAGTGGCAGATACGCAGTATTTT
TRBD1	TRBV5-1	TRBJ2-1	once	CASSPTRDRRSYNEQFF	TGCGCCAGCAGCCCGACGCGGGACAGGCGCTCCTACAATGAGCAGTTCTTC
TRBD1	TRBV5-1	TRBJ1-2	-	CASRGGQGNYGYTF	TGCGCCAGCAGAGGGGGACAGGGGAACTATGGCTACACCTTC
TRBD1	TRBV5-5	TRBJ2-5	-	CASSLSNVWGQGERETQYF	TGTGCCAGCAGCTTGTCTAATGTTTGGGGGCAGGGGGAGCGAGAGACCCAGTACTTC
TRBD1	TRBV28	TRBJ1-2	-	CASETGVNGYTF	TGTGCCAGCGAGACAGGGGTCAACGGCTACACCTTC
TRBD2	TRBV9	TRBJ2-3	-	CASSGRTSETQYF	TGTGCCAGCAGCGGCAGGACTAGCGAAACGCAGTATTTT
TRBD2	TRBV30	TRBJ2-2	-	CAWSDSGRGRNGELFF	TGTGCCTGGAGTGATAGCGGGAGGGGACGGAACGGGGAGCTGTTTTTT
-	TRBV27	TRBJ2-7	-	CASSLGSSEGYEQYF	TGTGCCAGCAGTTTAGGGTCCTCGGAGGGGTACGAGCAGTACTTC
-	TRBV6-6	TRBJ2-7	-	CATSGFDEQYF	TGTGCCACCTCGGGCTTTGACGAGCAGTACTTC
TRBD1	TRBV4-1	TRBJ2-7	-	CASTSQGGVDNEQYF	TGCGCCAGCACCTCACAGGGGGGAGTTGATAACGAGCAGTACTTC
-	TRBV4-1	TRBJ1-2	-	CASSQEVDRGATGYTF	TGCGCCAGCAGCCAAGAGGTCGATAGGGGGGCAACGGGCTACACCTTC
-	TRBV30	TRBJ2-1	-	CAWSQSGRFYNEQFF	TGTGCCTGGAGTCAGAGCGGGCGATTCTACAATGAGCAGTTCTTC
-	TRBV29-1	TRBJ2-1	-	CSVGVGLQREQFF	TGCAGCGTTGGGGTAGGACTACAAAGGGAGCAGTTCTTC
-	TRBV4-2	TRBJ1-5	few	CASSQASQGQPQHF	TGTGCCAGCAGCCAAGCGTCCCAAGGACAGCCCCAGCATTTT
-	TRBV6-1	TRBJ2-1	-	CASSEWGTGSNNEQFF	TGTGCCAGCAGTGAATGGGGGACGGGCAGTAACAATGAGCAGTTCTTC
-	TRBV9	TRBJ2-7	-	CASSSRSSTYEQYF	TGTGCCAGCAGCTCTCGGAGTAGCACCTACGAGCAGTACTTC
-	TRBV30	TRBJ2-1	-	CAWSVGRREQFF	TGTGCCTGGAGTGTAGGCAGGAGGGAGCAGTTCTTC
-	TRBV28	TRBJ2-1	-	CASSLSYNEQFF	TGTGCCAGCAGTTTATCCTACAATGAGCAGTTCTTC
-	TRBV7-3	TRBJ2-1	-	CASSPPESAAEQFF	TGTGCCAGCAGCCCCCCCGAATCCGCCGCTGAGCAGTTCTTC
TRBD1	TRBV5-1	TRBJ1-1	-	CASSLQGAWTEAFF	TGCGCCAGCAGCTTGCAGGGGGCCTGGACTGAAGCTTTCTTT
TRBD2	TRBV2	TRBJ2-1	-	CASSELLAGGGLDEQFF	TGTGCCAGCAGTGAACTCCTAGCGGGAGGTGGATTGGATGAGCAGTTCTTC